Below are 14 T cell receptor beta chains sequenced from a single sample in a study of blood T cell repertoires in COVID-19. TCRdb's copy holds only in-frame clones and misses some; the assay was immunoSEQ multiplex PCR. This sample has under 300,000 clones, with approximately 86% found just once. Sequencing input: peripheral blood. The receptor source for this set is a woman in her 70s with active or convalescent COVID-19.

The CDR3 nucleotides are TGTGCCATCAGTGAGCCCGGGAGGGGGGTCACTGAAGCTTTCTTT. Translated: CAISEPGRGVTEAFF. The chain couples TRBV10-3 to TRBJ1-1, with a weak D call TRBD1 (6 bases). The CDR3 extends over 15 amino acids. Trimming took off 2 bases at V and 4 bases at J, with 14 bases between the two ends. Germline V gives CDR1 ENHRY, CDR2 SYGVKD.

The chain uses TRBV5-1 and TRBJ2-4; D is perhaps TRBD2 (5 bases). This CDR3 contains 12 residues. Trimming cost V 3 bases and J 6 bases, with 7 bases left between them. Per germline, CDR1 SGHRS and CDR2 YFSETQ. CDR3 nucleotide sequence: TGCGCCAGCAGCTATGAGGGAAACATTCAGTACTTC. Encoded protein: CASSYEGNIQYF. The variable domain in full, with the rest retrieved from reference TRBV5-1 and TRBJ2-4, is KAGVTQTPRYLIKTRGQQVTLSCSPISGHRSVSWYQQTPGQGLQFLFEYFSETQRNKGNFPGRFSGRQFSNSRSEMNVSTLELGDSALYLCASSYEGNIQYFGAGTRLSVL.

This clone was seen just once. The chain combines TRBV12-3 or TRBV12-4 with TRBJ2-7; 7 bases fit TRBD2. V lost 3 bases and J lost 6; bases outside the gene matches: 2. The CDR3 has 12 amino acids. DNA for the CDR3: TGTGCCAGCAGTTTCGGCGGGAGCGAGCAGTACTTC. It yields the protein CASSFGGSEQYF.

This clone was detected only a few times. This chain connects TRBV24-1 to TRBJ1-1; 9 nucleotides match TRBD1. Looked up from germline, CDR1 is KGHDR and CDR2 is SFDVKD. Losses at the gene ends were 5 bases for V and 7 bases for J; bases not matched to a gene: 7. The CDR3 is 14 residues long. In DNA, the CDR3 is TGTGCCACCAGTGCCGGGACAGGGAAGCTTGAAGCTTTCTTT. It specifies CATSAGTGKLEAFF.

This clone occurred once. The chain carries TRBV19 and TRBJ1-4; perhaps TRBD1 as D (6 bases). The germline CDR1 and CDR2 sequences are LNHDA and SQIVND (reference sequence). V was pared by 6 bases and J by 7 bases, with 21 bases between. The CDR3 is 16 amino acids. As DNA, the CDR3 is TGTGCCAGTAGCCCAACAGGGCGGGAGGTCGGTGAAAAACTGTTTTTT. The encoded protein is CASSPTGREVGEKLFF.

This chain uses TRBV6-2 or TRBV6-3 with TRBJ2-1; TRBD2 might be the D (5 bases). V shed 4 bases and J shed 2 bases, with 12 bases lying between them. Germline V gene data show CDR1 as MNHEY and CDR2 as SVGEGT. The length of the CDR3 is 15 residues. The CDR3 nucleotides read TGTGCCAGCAGTTCCGAGGGAGTACCCTACAATGAGCAGTTCTTC. It is translated as CASSSEGVPYNEQFF.

This rearrangement joins TRBV5-1 to TRBJ1-3, with a possible D match to TRBD1 (5 bases). This CDR3 spans 14 amino acids. Trimming shortened V by 5 bases and J by 0 bases, and 9 bases separated the two germline ends. Per germline, CDR1 SGHRS and CDR2 YFSETQ. The CDR3 DNA reads as TGCGCCAGCAGACAGGATTCCTCTGGAAACACCATATATTTT. This gives the protein CASRQDSSGNTIYF.

This CDR3 is CASGVTEAETQYF. The CDR3 DNA is TGTGCCAGCGGCGTGACAGAGGCAGAGACCCAGTACTTC. V is TRBV12-3 or TRBV12-4 and J is TRBJ2-5, with D possibly matching TRBD1 (5 bases). This CDR3 is built from 13 residues. V lost 8 bases to trimming and J lost 4 bases, with 14 bases between them.

The chain is built from TRBV5-6 and TRBJ1-4, with TRBD1 matching 8 bases. Germline values: CDR1 SGHDT, CDR2 YYEEEE. This CDR3 is built from 18 residues. V gave up 0 bases and J gave up 7 bases; unmatched junction bases: 14. CDR3 DNA sequence: TGTGCCAGCAGCTTGGGGTCAGGGGGCCGCTTCAGGCTTGAAAAACTGTTTTTT. It encodes CASSLGSGGRFRLEKLFF.

This chain connects TRBV19 to TRBJ1-5; no definite D call. The V and J ends lost 5 bases and 3 bases respectively, with 8 bases between them. The CDR3 has 13 amino acids. Germline-derived CDR1 and CDR2 are LNHDA and SQIVND (reference sequence). CDR3 residues: CASSPGYNQPQHF. DNA of the CDR3: TGTGCCAGTAGTCCGGGGTACAATCAGCCCCAGCATTTT.

This rearrangement joins TRBV24-1 to TRBJ2-5, with D perhaps TRBD2 (5 bases). The germline CDR1 and CDR2 sequences are KGHDR and SFDVKD. V dropped 3 bases and J dropped 2 bases, with 6 bases sitting between them. The CDR3 covers 13 residues. The CDR3 DNA sequence: TGTGCCACCAGTGATCGGGATCAAGAGACCCAGTACTTC. Translated: CATSDRDQETQYF.

CDR3 coding DNA: TGTGCCGGAACAGGGGGCTCCTATAATTCACCCCTCCACTTT. Amino acid sequence: CAGTGGSYNSPLHF. The chain is built from TRBV6-5 and TRBJ1-6; 8 bases line up with TRBD1. The CDR3 loop spans 14 amino acids. Looked up from germline, CDR1 is MNHEY and CDR2 is SVGAGI. The V and J ends lost 11 bases and 0 bases, in that order; junction bases with no gene match: 3.

This clone has only one observation. The chain has TRBV7-3 and TRBJ2-1; TRBD2 agrees at 11 bases. The germline V gene encodes CDR1 SGHTA and CDR2 FQGTGA. CDR3 length: 15 amino acids. V lost 5 bases, J lost 5 bases, and 5 bases stayed unmatched. The CDR3 loop is CASSLTSGAHNEQFF. CDR3 coding DNA: TGTGCCAGCAGCCTGACTAGCGGGGCCCACAATGAGCAGTTCTTC.

The chain joins TRBV14 to TRBJ1-1; TRBD1 might be the D (5 bases). Trimming took off 5 bases at V and 3 bases at J, with 16 bases between the two ends. In germline, CDR1 is SGHDN, CDR2 FVKESK. This CDR3 has 15 amino acids. Here the CDR3 reads CASSITFRDDTEAFF. CDR3 DNA sequence: TGTGCCAGCAGCATCACCTTCAGGGATGACACTGAAGCTTTCTTT.